The sequence of this T cell receptor beta chain was determined in a study of blood T cell repertoires in COVID-19. At the level of the study: T cells, B-cell-depleted T cells, or PBMCs supplied cDNA or gDNA.

Trimming took off 4 bases at V and 9 bases at J, with 13 bases between the two ends. The CDR3 is 13 amino acids. During active infection, Seattle patients enrolled and were then monitored through disease. Original methodology: From reference gene primer amplification, estimates of nucleated cell counts were derived. Data came from immunoSEQ multiplex PCR; TCRdb stores just in-frame clones and leaves some out. For V, J and clone size, that table is used; D and trimming come from the DNA. The sample consists of some 160,000 clones, approximately 90% of them appearing once. Sample: peripheral blood. The source of this sequence is a man aged 18 to 35 with COVID-19, enrolled during active disease. The chain couples TRBV12-3 or TRBV12-4 to TRBJ2-1; possibly TRBD2 for D (6 bases). CDR3 in amino acids: CASSWRGSGEQFF. The CDR3 nucleotides read TGTGCCAGCAGTTGGAGGGGTTCTGGTGAGCAGTTCTTC.